Below, 7 T cell receptor beta chains from the same sample are listed, as sequenced in a study of CD8+CD57+ T cells in acquired aplastic anemia. TCR beta VDJ and CDR3 were profiled, and genomic DNA was the template. Each CDR3 protein is one row after TCRdb ran MiXCR on the reads. This sample has 150,000 to 200,000 distinct CDR3 sequences, with around 48% found just once. Patients chosen for sequencing had shown CD8+CD57+ cell expansion by flow cytometry. The sample was sorted CD4+, CD8+, or CD8+CD57+ T cells (not recorded which) from PBMCs. The receptor set was obtained from a human donor with aplastic anemia.

The rearrangement joins TRBV20-1 to TRBJ1-6, with D unclear. CDR1 and CDR2 (germline): DFQATT, SNEGSKA (reference sequence). V gave up 3 bases and J gave up 7 bases, with 10 bases separating them. The CDR3 is 13 residues long. CDR3 DNA: TGCAGTGCTAGGTTAGCGGGGAATTCACCCCTCCACTTT. It is translated as CSARLAGNSPLHF.

V gene TRBV5-1 combines with J gene TRBJ1-1; D is possibly TRBD1 (6 bases). The V end was cut by 4 bases, the J end by 5 bases, with 12 bases between. CDR3 size: 13 residues. Germline V gene sequence: CDR1 SGHRS, CDR2 YFSETQ. This CDR3 is CASSLRGRTEAFF. The CDR3 coding sequence is TGCGCCAGCAGCCTTCGGGGGCGGACTGAAGCTTTCTTT.

Points on this clonotype: This may stem from a read error, because a much larger clone lies one nucleotide away. The conserved phenylalanine or tryptophan normally closing the CDR3 is absent here, so this likely arose from a read error. The chain joins TRBV11-2 to TRBJ2-5; 12 bases line up with TRBD2. Germline assignment: CDR1 SGHAT and CDR2 FQNNGV. J lost 5 bases, V lost 5 bases, and 3 bases had no gene match. The CDR3 extends over 14 amino acids. The CDR3 is CASSPGLAGETQYL. CDR3 DNA sequence: TGTGCCAGCAGCCCCGGACTAGCGGGGGAGACCCAGTACCTC.

The rearrangement links TRBV24-1 to TRBJ2-1; weak D call: TRBD2 (5 bases). CDR3 length: 13 residues. CDR1 and CDR2 from the germline V gene are KGHDR and SFDVKD. Trimming stripped 6 bases from V and 7 bases from J, with 12 bases between. The CDR3 nucleotides read TGTGCCACCAGTCGTGTCGGGGAGAATGAGCAGTTCTTC. This translates into CATSRVGENEQFF.

The V call is TRBV7-9, the J call TRBJ2-7; no definite D call. V gave up 2 bases and J gave up 5 bases, with 13 bases separating them. Germline V CDR1 and CDR2: SEHNR, FQNEAQ (reference sequence). The CDR3 sequence is 14 residues long. The CDR3 nucleotides are TGTGCCAGCAGCTTATCAGGACCGCGTGACGAGCAGTACTTC. Translated: CASSLSGPRDEQYF.

This clonotype came up a few times. V usage is TRBV15 and J usage is TRBJ2-7; tentatively, D is TRBD1 or TRBD2 (7 bases each). CDR1 and CDR2 (germline): LNHNV, YYDKDF (reference sequence). With 2 bases removed from V and 7 bases from J, the gap between germline ends came to 15 bases. The CDR3 has 14 residues. This CDR3 reads CATSRPDREGEQYF. The DNA of the CDR3 is TGTGCCACCAGCAGACCTGACAGGGAGGGAGAGCAGTACTTC.

The CDR3 reads CASRSGQGAFDTQYF. For the CDR3, the DNA is TGTGCCAGCAGGAGCGGACAGGGGGCGTTTGACACCCAGTACTTC. This chain uses TRBV27 with TRBJ2-5; 11 bases are a match to TRBD1. Germline CDR1 MNHEY, CDR2 SMNVEV (reference sequence). The CDR3 is 15 residues long. Trimming cost V 6 bases and J 8 bases; bases outside gene matches: 11.